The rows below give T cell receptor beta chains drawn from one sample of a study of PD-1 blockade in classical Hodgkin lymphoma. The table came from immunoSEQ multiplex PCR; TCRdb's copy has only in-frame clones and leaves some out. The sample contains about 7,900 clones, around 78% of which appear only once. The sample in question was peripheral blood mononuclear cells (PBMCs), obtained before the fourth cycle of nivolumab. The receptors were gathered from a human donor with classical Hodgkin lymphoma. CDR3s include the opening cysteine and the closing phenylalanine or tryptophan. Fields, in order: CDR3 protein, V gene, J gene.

CDR3 protein: CASSGWTPSTDTQYF
V gene: TRBV5-8
J gene: TRBJ2-3

CDR3 protein: CASSWDRELHGYTF
V gene: TRBV27
J gene: TRBJ1-2

CDR3 protein: CASSLMTIAEAFF
V gene: TRBV5-1
J gene: TRBJ1-1

CDR3 protein: CASRTWSAPEAFF
V gene: TRBV27
J gene: TRBJ1-1

CDR3 protein: CAISEVVTSGFYEQYF
V gene: TRBV10-3
J gene: TRBJ2-7

CDR3 protein: CASSLTGLANYNEQFF
V gene: TRBV14
J gene: TRBJ2-1

CDR3 protein: CASSQDIAGLYGYTF
V gene: TRBV4-3
J gene: TRBJ1-2

CDR3 protein: CASSLAASRVPTSYEQYF
V gene: TRBV5-1
J gene: TRBJ2-7

CDR3 protein: CASSTEGLTNEKLFF
V gene: TRBV9
J gene: TRBJ1-4

CDR3 protein: CASSLPGTFNEQFF
V gene: TRBV5-8
J gene: TRBJ2-1

CDR3 protein: CASSQAGTKEETQYF
V gene: TRBV4-1
J gene: TRBJ2-5

CDR3 protein: CASSQKGNTEAFF
V gene: TRBV4-1
J gene: TRBJ1-1

CDR3 protein: CASRDGTVSYEQYF
V gene: TRBV2
J gene: TRBJ2-7

CDR3 protein: CASSSKQGLHGYTF
V gene: TRBV7-9
J gene: TRBJ1-2

CDR3 protein: CASSLIGAGELFF
V gene: TRBV5-1
J gene: TRBJ2-2

CDR3 protein: CASSLAGKHTEAFF
V gene: TRBV5-8
J gene: TRBJ1-1

CDR3 protein: CASCSREADTQYF
V gene: TRBV6-6
J gene: TRBJ2-3

CDR3 protein: CASSPGTGRSEQYF
V gene: TRBV7-8
J gene: TRBJ2-7

CDR3 protein: CASGDGTGGSYEQYF
V gene: TRBV2
J gene: TRBJ2-7

CDR3 protein: CATGGGLGYTF
V gene: TRBV6-1
J gene: TRBJ1-2

CDR3 protein: CASSQDPQGFNEKLFF
V gene: TRBV4-1
J gene: TRBJ1-4

CDR3 protein: CAISYQGQGVTEAFF
V gene: TRBV10-3
J gene: TRBJ1-1

CDR3 protein: CSVPGLAGGLTSTDTQYF
V gene: TRBV29-1
J gene: TRBJ2-3

CDR3 protein: CASSLGAGGSTGELFF
V gene: TRBV11-3
J gene: TRBJ2-2

CDR3 protein: CASSSGSLAGRDTQYF
V gene: TRBV7-9
J gene: TRBJ2-3

CDR3 protein: CASSRGRFGSGSYEQYF
V gene: TRBV4-2
J gene: TRBJ2-7

CDR3 protein: CASSSSTGISGELFF
V gene: TRBV5-1
J gene: TRBJ2-2

CDR3 protein: CASSLMAGRDTDTQYF
V gene: TRBV5-1
J gene: TRBJ2-3

CDR3 protein: CASSLERSYEQYF
V gene: TRBV5-4
J gene: TRBJ2-7

CDR3 protein: CASTKGVQGGHEQYF
V gene: TRBV25-1
J gene: TRBJ2-7

CDR3 protein: CATSRDFSGNEQFF
V gene: TRBV15
J gene: TRBJ2-1

CDR3 protein: CASSLAIGASTDTQYF
V gene: TRBV5-1
J gene: TRBJ2-3

CDR3 protein: CASRAGTGRSGANVLTF
V gene: TRBV28
J gene: TRBJ2-6

CDR3 protein: CASSQGRVMVYEQYF
V gene: TRBV23-1
J gene: TRBJ2-7

CDR3 protein: CASTHRMWGLGGETQYF
V gene: TRBV28
J gene: TRBJ2-5

CDR3 protein: CASMRGDRQETQYF
V gene: TRBV23-1
J gene: TRBJ2-5

CDR3 protein: CASTQGPSGEGTQYF
V gene: TRBV6-5
J gene: TRBJ2-3

CDR3 protein: CASSQDSIEQYF
V gene: TRBV14
J gene: TRBJ2-7

CDR3 protein: CASSLAPDVNYGYTF
V gene: TRBV5-1
J gene: TRBJ1-2

CDR3 protein: CASSLERVTYEQYF
V gene: TRBV28
J gene: TRBJ2-7

CDR3 protein: CSVDPSGRAEGEQFF
V gene: TRBV29-1
J gene: TRBJ2-1

CDR3 protein: CASSFSSGANVLTF
V gene: TRBV27
J gene: TRBJ2-6

CDR3 protein: CAWRGLADTQYF
V gene: TRBV30
J gene: TRBJ2-3

CDR3 protein: CANAEAGVLSYEQYF
V gene: TRBV6-1
J gene: TRBJ2-7

CDR3 protein: CASRWEGEQFF
V gene: TRBV2
J gene: TRBJ2-1

CDR3 protein: CSVEAGEGRAETQYF
V gene: TRBV29-1
J gene: TRBJ2-5

CDR3 protein: CASSIGQGTYNEQFF
V gene: TRBV19
J gene: TRBJ2-1

CDR3 protein: CASSPAPQNTEAFF
V gene: TRBV18
J gene: TRBJ1-1

CDR3 protein: CASLLSLDSNQPQHF
V gene: TRBV4-2
J gene: TRBJ1-5

CDR3 protein: CASSLNSGNGELFF
V gene: TRBV11-2
J gene: TRBJ2-2

CDR3 protein: CASSFRTGKPHEQYF
V gene: TRBV13
J gene: TRBJ2-7

CDR3 protein: CASSLYGVTGSSGANVLTF
V gene: TRBV7-8
J gene: TRBJ2-6

CDR3 protein: CASSYRGFGADNEQFF
V gene: TRBV6-6
J gene: TRBJ2-1